A single T cell receptor beta chain is shown here with its context. Its antigen is unknown. This specimen belongs to a study of cytomegalovirus exposure and HLA in healthy donors. Findings and caveats of the study: First-cohort TCR clusters tended to co-occur in the roughly 130 validation repertoires, a later analysis found.

While the first cohort had fewer than 850 subjects, the donors belonged to the separate validation cohort of over a hundred subjects. This CDR3 has 15 residues. Trimming took 0 bases from V and 0 from J, leaving 6 bases between them. Germline CDR1 reads SGHNT; CDR2 reads YYREEE (reference sequence). The table came from immunoSEQ multiplex PCR; TCRdb's copy has only in-frame clones and leaves some out. The sample includes 85,000 to 95,000 clones, 96% of them seen just once. This TCR came from a young man in good health and CMV-seronegative. The chain employs TRBV5-4 and TRBJ1-4, with no clear D. Sequenced: PBMCs. For the CDR3, the DNA is TGTGCCAGCAGCTTGGATCCAGCAACTAATGAAAAACTGTTTTTT. It specifies CASSLDPATNEKLFF.